In its sample, the clone carrying this T cell receptor (beta chain) was seen a few times. The source of the sample is a study of T cells in Graves' hyperthyroidism and ophthalmopathy. The CDR3 totals 11 residues. Trimming took off 5 bases at V and 10 bases at J, with 11 bases between the two ends. CDR1 and CDR2 (germline): SGHAT, FQNNGV. Amplified TCR beta CDR3 regions came from RNA transcripts. A set of HTBI primers served as the primers for a first-round RT-PCR of the TCR CDR3. TCRdb re-called the multiplex PCR reads with MiXCR, one entry per CDR3 protein. The sample has about 210,000 distinct CDR3 sequences; over 15% are singletons.

The chain carries TRBV11-2 and TRBJ1-1; D perhaps matches TRBD1 (5 bases). The specimen sequenced was blood. The sequence came from a man over 45 with Graves' hyperthyroidism. The CDR3 region is CASSAGQIAFF. The CDR3, as DNA: TGTGCCAGCAGCGCAGGGCAAATAGCTTTCTTT.